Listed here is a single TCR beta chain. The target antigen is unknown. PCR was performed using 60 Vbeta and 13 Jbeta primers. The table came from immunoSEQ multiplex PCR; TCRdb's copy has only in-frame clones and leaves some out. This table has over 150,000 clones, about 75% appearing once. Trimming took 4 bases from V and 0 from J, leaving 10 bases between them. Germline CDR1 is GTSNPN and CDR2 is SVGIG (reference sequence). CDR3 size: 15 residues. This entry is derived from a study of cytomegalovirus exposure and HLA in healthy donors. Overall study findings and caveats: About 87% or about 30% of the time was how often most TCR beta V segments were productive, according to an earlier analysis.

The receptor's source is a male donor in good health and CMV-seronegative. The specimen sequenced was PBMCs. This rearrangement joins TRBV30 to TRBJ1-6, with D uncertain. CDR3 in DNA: TGTGCCTGGAAGGAGGCGAGCTCCTATAATTCACCCCTCCACTTT. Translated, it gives CAWKEASSYNSPLHF.